A single sample gave rise to the 18 T cell receptor beta chains below, sequenced in a study of neurological immune-mediated disorders. The time point was: longitudinal time-point 3. Via MiXCR, TCRdb re-called the 5' RACE reads, giving one row per CDR3 protein. Of some 43,000 distinct CDR3 sequences listed, approximately 11% are singletons. The material sequenced was PBMCs. The receptors derive from a male donor with HTLV-1-associated myelopathy (HAM/TSP).

This clonotype was picked up many times. The rearrangement joins TRBV27 to TRBJ1-2, with TRBD1 identical over 8 bases. CDR1 and CDR2 from the germline V gene are MNHEY and SMNVEV (reference sequence). The CDR3 contains 16 residues. With 8 bases clipped from V and 0 bases from J, the junction kept 11 bases outside the gene matches. The CDR3 DNA sequence: TGTGCCAGCGCGCAACCAGGGGGCGCCTCTAACTATGGCTACACCTTC. It translates to CASAQPGGASNYGYTF.

This clonotype was seen many times. The chain combines TRBV7-2 with TRBJ1-1; D possibly corresponds to TRBD1 (6 bases). With 6 bases removed from V and 1 base from J, the gap between germline ends came to 12 bases. This CDR3 comprises 14 residues. Germline values: CDR1 SGHTA, CDR2 FQGNSA. DNA for the CDR3: TGTGCCAGCAGGCGGGGACAAGCGAACACTGAAGCTTTCTTT. Translated: CASRRGQANTEAFF.

At least ten counts were recorded for this clonotype. The V call is TRBV5-1, the J call TRBJ1-2, with a tentative D call TRBD1 (6 bases). This CDR3 region has 14 residues. Trimming left V 2 bases short and J 8 bases short, with 16 bases between. Germline V gives CDR1 SGHRS, CDR2 YFSETQ. The CDR3: CASSFDRQGSGYTF. The CDR3 nucleotides read TGCGCCAGCAGCTTCGACCGGCAGGGGAGCGGCTACACCTTC.

This clonotype was seen ten or more times. The V and J genes are TRBV5-1 and TRBJ1-6; D perhaps matches TRBD1 (6 bases). Germline CDR1 SGHRS, CDR2 YFSETQ. Deletions cut 5 bases from V and 7 bases from J, with 16 bases between. The CDR3 totals 15 residues. The CDR3 bases are TGCGCCAGCAGTGACGCGGGGGCGGGCAATTCACCCCTCCACTTT. Translation gives CASSDAGAGNSPLHF.

This clonotype was seen many times. This chain uses TRBV6-5 with TRBJ2-1, with a weak D call TRBD1 (5 bases). V was trimmed by 2 bases and J by 0 bases, leaving 11 bases between them. Germline V gene data show CDR1 as MNHEY and CDR2 as SVGAGI. The CDR3 extends over 16 amino acids. CDR3 sequence: CASSYGRASSYNEQFF. Written as DNA, the CDR3 is TGTGCCAGCAGTTACGGCAGGGCTTCCTCCTACAATGAGCAGTTCTTC.

Regarding this clonotype: Since the CDR3 does not end with the conserved phenylalanine or tryptophan, this likely comes from a read error. This chain connects TRBV5-1 to TRBJ1-2; perhaps TRBD1 as D (5 bases). V was trimmed by 3 bases and J by 6 bases, leaving 12 bases between them. The germline V gene encodes CDR1 SGHRS and CDR2 YFSETQ. This CDR3 has 13 residues. The CDR3 DNA reads as TGCGCCAGCAGCTCGGTGGGGACCCATGGCTACACCTTA. Translation: CASSSVGTHGYTL.

The chain joins TRBV29-1 to TRBJ2-3; possible D gene TRBD1, 6 bases. Germline CDR1 reads SQVTM; CDR2 reads ANQGSEA. This CDR3 has 13 amino acids. CDR3 DNA sequence: TGCAGTGGGGGCAAAAGGGTTGGGGATACGCAGTATTTT. It is translated as CSGGKRVGDTQYF.

J is TRBJ2-1 and V is TRBV10-3, with TRBD2 identical over 12 bases. This CDR3 has 14 residues. Germline V lookup: CDR1 ENHRY, CDR2 SYGVKD. V lost 8 bases and J lost 11; bases outside the gene matches: 10. The CDR3 sequence: CAIEASGGVNKQFF. CDR3 bases: TGTGCCATCGAGGCTAGCGGGGGGGTAAATAAGCAGTTCTTC.

This clonotype was recorded at least ten times. The CDR3 DNA reads as TGCGCCAGCAGTCAGACAGGGGGCTATTCACCCCTCCACTTT. Protein product: CASSQTGGYSPLHF. The V call is TRBV4-3, the J call TRBJ1-6; TRBD1 agrees at 10 bases. This CDR3 comprises 14 residues. Trimming removed 6 bases from V and 8 bases from J; junction bases left unmatched: 4. CDR1 and CDR2 (germline): LGHNA, YSLEER.

Remarks on this clonotype: This may be a read error: a much more frequent sequence differs by one nucleotide. This chain uses TRBV3-1 with TRBJ1-2; D gene ambiguous. In germline, CDR1 is LGHDT, CDR2 YNNKEL (reference sequence). The CDR3 spans 13 residues. CDR3 nucleotide sequence: TGTGTCAGCAGCCAAGAAACGGTATATGGCTACACCTTC. Translation: CVSSQETVYGYTF.

This clonotype has at least ten counts. The V gene is TRBV5-1, the J gene TRBJ2-5, with D hard to call. CDR1 is SGHRS and CDR2 is YFSETQ in the germline V gene. The CDR3 is 15 residues long. Trimming pared 2 bases from V and 5 bases from J, leaving 16 bases between. The CDR3 is CASSFLTGLGETQYF. CDR3 bases: TGCGCCAGCAGCTTCCTCACTGGCCTAGGGGAGACCCAGTACTTC.

This clonotype was recorded at least ten times. The chain recombines TRBV6-5 with TRBJ2-1; no clear D gene. Trimming removed 7 bases from V and 4 bases from J, with 8 bases in between. The germline gives CDR1 MNHEY, CDR2 SVGAGI. This CDR3 region has 12 residues. The CDR3 reads CASTGPYNEQFF. The CDR3 DNA is TGTGCCAGCACAGGACCATACAATGAGCAGTTCTTC.

This chain joins TRBV2 and TRBJ2-1; the D is unclear. Per the germline V gene, CDR1 is SNHLY and CDR2 is FYNNEI. The CDR3 has 13 amino acids. CDR3 bases: TGTGTTAGCAGTGAAGAATTATGGCTAGAGCAGTTCTTC. The encoded protein is CVSSEELWLEQFF. The variable domain in full, completed from reference TRBV2 and TRBJ2-1, reads EPEVTQTPSHQVTQMGQEVILRCVPISNHLYFYWYRQILGQKVEFLVSFYNNEISEKSEIFDDQFSVERPDGSNFTLKIRSTKLEDSAMYFCVSSEELWLEQFFGPGTRLTVL.

This clonotype appeared many times. V is TRBV7-2 and J is TRBJ2-2, with no clear D. The V gene lost 3 bases and the J gene lost 3 bases, with 8 bases spanning the gap. The CDR3 spans 14 residues. Germline CDR1 is SGHTA and CDR2 is FQGNSA. This CDR3 reads CASSLSRDTGELFF. In DNA, the CDR3 is TGTGCCAGCAGCTTGTCAAGGGACACCGGGGAGCTGTTTTTT.

This clonotype was recorded at least ten times. The rearrangement uses TRBV4-1 and TRBJ2-1; a weak D match, TRBD2 (6 bases). CDR3 length: 15 residues. V lost 6 bases, J lost 3 bases, and 15 bases lay in between. In germline, CDR1 is MGHRA, CDR2 YSYEKL. The CDR3 DNA sequence: TGCGCCAGCAGTCTCGGAGGAGGGGTCTACAATGAGCAGTTCTTC. Its protein product is CASSLGGGVYNEQFF.

This clonotype was counted at least ten times. This chain joins TRBV6-2 or TRBV6-3 and TRBJ2-3; TRBD2 matches at 7 bases. Losses at the gene ends were 4 bases for V and 2 bases for J; bases not matched to a gene: 6. The CDR3 has 15 amino acids. In germline, CDR1 is MNHEY, CDR2 SVGEGT. CDR3 sequence (DNA): TGTGCCAGCAGTTTGCCTAGCGGAGTCACAGATACGCAGTATTTT. As protein: CASSLPSGVTDTQYF.

This clonotype appeared many times. The chain recombines TRBV29-1 with TRBJ1-6, with D perhaps TRBD1 (5 bases). The CDR3 is 13 amino acids. Germline V CDR1 and CDR2: SQVTM, ANQGSEA. V was clipped by 6 bases and J by 7 bases, with 13 bases between them. The chain's CDR3 is CSVSLGVNSPLHF. The CDR3, as DNA: TGCAGCGTCAGCCTAGGGGTCAATTCACCCCTCCACTTT.

This clonotype was recorded many times. The rearrangement links TRBV7-2 to TRBJ1-3; 7 bases are a match to TRBD1. V shed 5 bases and J 4 bases; nucleotides not matched to a gene: 2. Germline V gene data show CDR1 as SGHTA and CDR2 as FQGNSA. This CDR3 is built from 13 residues. CDR3 loop: CASSTGDGNTIYF. In nucleotides, the CDR3 is TGTGCCAGCAGCACAGGGGACGGAAACACCATATATTTT. The full variable domain, with the rest looked up from reference TRBV7-2 and TRBJ1-3, is GAGVSQSPSNKVTEKGKDVELRCDPISGHTALYWYRQSLGQGLEFLIYFQGNSAPDKSGLPSDRFSAERTGGSVSTLTIQRTQQEDSAVYLCASSTGDGNTIYFGEGSWLTVV.